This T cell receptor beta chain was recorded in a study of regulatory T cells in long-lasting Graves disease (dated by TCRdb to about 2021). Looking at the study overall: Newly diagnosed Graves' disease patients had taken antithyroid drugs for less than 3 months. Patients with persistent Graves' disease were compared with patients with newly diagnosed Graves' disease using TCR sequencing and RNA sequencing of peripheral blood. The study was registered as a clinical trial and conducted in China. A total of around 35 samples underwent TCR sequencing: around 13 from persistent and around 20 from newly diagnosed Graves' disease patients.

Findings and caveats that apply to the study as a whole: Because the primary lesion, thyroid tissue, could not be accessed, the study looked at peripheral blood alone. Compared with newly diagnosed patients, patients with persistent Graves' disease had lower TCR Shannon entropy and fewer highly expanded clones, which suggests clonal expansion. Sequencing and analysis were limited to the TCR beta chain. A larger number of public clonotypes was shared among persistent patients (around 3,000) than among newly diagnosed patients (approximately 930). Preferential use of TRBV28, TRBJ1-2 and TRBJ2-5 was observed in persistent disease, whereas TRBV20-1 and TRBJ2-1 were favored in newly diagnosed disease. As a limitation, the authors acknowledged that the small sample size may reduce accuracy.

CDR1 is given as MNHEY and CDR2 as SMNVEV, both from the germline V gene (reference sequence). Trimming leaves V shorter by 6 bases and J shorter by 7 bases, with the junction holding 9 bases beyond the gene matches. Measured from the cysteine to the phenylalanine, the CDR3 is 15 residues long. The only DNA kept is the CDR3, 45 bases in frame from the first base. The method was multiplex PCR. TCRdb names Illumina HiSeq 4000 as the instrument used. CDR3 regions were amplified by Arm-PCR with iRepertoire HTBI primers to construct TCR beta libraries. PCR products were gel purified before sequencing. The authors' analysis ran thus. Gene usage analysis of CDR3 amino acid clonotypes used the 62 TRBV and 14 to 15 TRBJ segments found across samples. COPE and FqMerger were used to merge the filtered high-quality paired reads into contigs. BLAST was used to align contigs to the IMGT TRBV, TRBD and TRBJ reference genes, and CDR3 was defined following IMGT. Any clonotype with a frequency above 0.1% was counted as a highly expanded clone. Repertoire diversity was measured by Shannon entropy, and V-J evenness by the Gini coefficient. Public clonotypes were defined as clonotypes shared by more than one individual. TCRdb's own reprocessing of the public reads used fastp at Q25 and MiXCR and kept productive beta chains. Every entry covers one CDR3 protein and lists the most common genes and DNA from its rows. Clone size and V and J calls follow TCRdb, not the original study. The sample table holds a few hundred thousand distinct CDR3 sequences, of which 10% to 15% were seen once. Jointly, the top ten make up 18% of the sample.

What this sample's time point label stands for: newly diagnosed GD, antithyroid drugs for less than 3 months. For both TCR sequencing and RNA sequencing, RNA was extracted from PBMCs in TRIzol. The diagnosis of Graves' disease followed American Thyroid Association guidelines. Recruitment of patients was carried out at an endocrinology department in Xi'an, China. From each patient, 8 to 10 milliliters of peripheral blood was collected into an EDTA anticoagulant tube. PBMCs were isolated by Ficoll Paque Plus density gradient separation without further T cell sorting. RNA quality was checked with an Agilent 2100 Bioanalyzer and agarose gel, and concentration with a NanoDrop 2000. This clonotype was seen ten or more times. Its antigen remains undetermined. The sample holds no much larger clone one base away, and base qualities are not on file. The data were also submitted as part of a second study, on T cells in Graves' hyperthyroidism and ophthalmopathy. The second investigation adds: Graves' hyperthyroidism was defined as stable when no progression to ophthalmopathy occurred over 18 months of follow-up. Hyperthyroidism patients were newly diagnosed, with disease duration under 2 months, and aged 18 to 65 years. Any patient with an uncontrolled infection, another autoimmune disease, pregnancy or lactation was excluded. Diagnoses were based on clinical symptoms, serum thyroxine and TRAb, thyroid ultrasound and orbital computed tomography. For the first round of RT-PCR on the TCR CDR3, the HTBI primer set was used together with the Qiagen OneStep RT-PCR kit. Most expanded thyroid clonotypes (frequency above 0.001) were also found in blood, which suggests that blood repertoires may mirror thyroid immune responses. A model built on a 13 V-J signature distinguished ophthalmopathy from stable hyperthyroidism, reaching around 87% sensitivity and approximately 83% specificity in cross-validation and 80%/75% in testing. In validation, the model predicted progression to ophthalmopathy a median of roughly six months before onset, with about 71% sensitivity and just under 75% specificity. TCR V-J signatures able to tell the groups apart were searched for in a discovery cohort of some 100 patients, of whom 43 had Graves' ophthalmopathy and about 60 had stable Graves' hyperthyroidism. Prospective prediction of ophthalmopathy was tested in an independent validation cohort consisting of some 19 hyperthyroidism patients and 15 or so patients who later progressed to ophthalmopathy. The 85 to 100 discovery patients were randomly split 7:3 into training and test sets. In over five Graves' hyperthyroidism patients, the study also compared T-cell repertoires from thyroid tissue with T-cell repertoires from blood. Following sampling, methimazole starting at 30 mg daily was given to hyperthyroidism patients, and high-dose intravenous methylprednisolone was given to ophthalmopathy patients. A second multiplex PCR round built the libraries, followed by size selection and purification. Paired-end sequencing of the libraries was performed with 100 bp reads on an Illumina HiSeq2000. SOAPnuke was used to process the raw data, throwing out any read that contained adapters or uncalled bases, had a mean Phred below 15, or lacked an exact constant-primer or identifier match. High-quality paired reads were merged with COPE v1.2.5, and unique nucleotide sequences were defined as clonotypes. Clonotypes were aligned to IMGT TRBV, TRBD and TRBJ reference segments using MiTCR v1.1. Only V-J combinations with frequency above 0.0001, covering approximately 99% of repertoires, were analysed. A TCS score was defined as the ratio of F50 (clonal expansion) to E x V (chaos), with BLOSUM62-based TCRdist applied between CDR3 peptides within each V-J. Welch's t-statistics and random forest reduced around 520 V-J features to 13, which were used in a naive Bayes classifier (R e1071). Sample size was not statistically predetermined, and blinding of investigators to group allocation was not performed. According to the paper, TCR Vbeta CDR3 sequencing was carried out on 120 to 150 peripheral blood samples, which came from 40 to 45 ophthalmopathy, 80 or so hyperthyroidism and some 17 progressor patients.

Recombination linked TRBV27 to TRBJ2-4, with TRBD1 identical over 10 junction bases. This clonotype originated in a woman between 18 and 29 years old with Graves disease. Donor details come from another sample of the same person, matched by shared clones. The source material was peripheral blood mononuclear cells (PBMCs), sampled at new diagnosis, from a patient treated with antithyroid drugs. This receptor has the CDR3 CASSLVPGQGNIQYF. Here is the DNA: TGTGCCAGCAGCCTCGTCCCGGGACAGGGGAACATTCAGTACTTC.